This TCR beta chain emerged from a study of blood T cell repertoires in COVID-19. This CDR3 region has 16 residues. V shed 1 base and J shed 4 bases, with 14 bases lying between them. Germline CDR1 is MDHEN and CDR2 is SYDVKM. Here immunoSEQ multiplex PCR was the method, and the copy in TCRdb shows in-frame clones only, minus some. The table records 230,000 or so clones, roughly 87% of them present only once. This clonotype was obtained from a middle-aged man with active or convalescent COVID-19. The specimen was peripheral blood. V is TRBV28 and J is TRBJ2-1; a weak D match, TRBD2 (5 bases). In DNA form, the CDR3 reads TGTGCCAGCAGTTTATTGAGAGGGCCCCCTTACAATGAGCAGTTCTTC. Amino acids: CASSLLRGPPYNEQFF.